A selection of T cell receptor beta chains follows, all from one sample in a study of blood T cell repertoires in COVID-19. Here immunoSEQ multiplex PCR was the method, and the copy in TCRdb shows in-frame clones only, minus some. Of about 150,000 clones in the sample, about 87% were seen once. Material for sequencing was peripheral blood. All receptors derive from a man at least 80 years old with acute or convalescent COVID-19. Both conserved end residues are part of each CDR3. The D gene is left open where the match is weak. Size tells how often a clone was seen (once, few, many) or the class of an expanded clone, and some rows leave it out.

D	size	length	V	J	DNA	CDR3
TRBD2	NA	16	TRBV7-2	TRBJ2-4	TGTGCCAGCAGCTTAGGGTTTAGCGGGAGTTCAAACATTCAGTACTTC	CASSLGFSGSSNIQYF
NA	once	15	TRBV6-2/TRBV6-3	TRBJ1-1	TGTGCCAGCAGTTACCGTGCAGGGGCGAACACTGAAGCTTTCTTT	CASSYRAGANTEAFF
NA	NA	13	TRBV19	TRBJ1-5	TGTGCCAGTAGTACGGTCCCAGGGTCAGGGCCGCATTTT	CASSTVPGSGPHF
TRBD2	NA	16	TRBV6-5	TRBJ2-5	TGTGCCAGCAGTTACTCGAGGACTAGCGGGCGGGGGACCCAGTACTTC	CASSYSRTSGRGTQYF
TRBD2	NA	18	TRBV28	TRBJ2-1	TGTGCCAGCAGTTATTCGGGGGTAGCGGGAGAAAAATACAATGAGCAGTTCTTC	CASSYSGVAGEKYNEQFF
NA	NA	15	TRBV11-2	TRBJ2-1	TGTGCCAGCAGCTCTGGGGGCAATTCCTACAATGAGCAGTTCTTC	CASSSGGNSYNEQFF
TRBD2	few	16	TRBV5-4	TRBJ2-5	TGTGCCAGCAGCTTTTCACTAGCGGGGGGGCAAGAGACCCAGTACTTC	CASSFSLAGGQETQYF
TRBD2	NA	17	TRBV7-9	TRBJ2-1	TGTGCCAGCAGCACCCCCAGTGCGGGGGGCTCCTACAATGAGCAGTTCTTC	CASSTPSAGGSYNEQFF
TRBD2	NA	21	TRBV28	TRBJ2-2	TGTGCCAGCAGACACCCCGGCAGGGCTAGCGGGGGGGCCGGGGACACCGGGGAGCTGTTTTTT	CASRHPGRASGGAGDTGELFF
NA	NA	14	TRBV2	TRBJ1-4	TGTGCCAGCAGTAAAGGGGCCTTGAGTGAAAAACTGTTTTTT	CASSKGALSEKLFF
NA	once	15	TRBV14	TRBJ2-1	TGTGCCAGCAGCCAGCTAACGGGGGCCTACAATGAGCAGTTCTTC	CASSQLTGAYNEQFF
NA	NA	12	TRBV15	TRBJ1-1	TGTGCCACCAGCAGAGATCGGACTGAAGCTTTCTTT	CATSRDRTEAFF
TRBD1	NA	13	TRBV28	TRBJ1-2	TGTGCCAGCACCCTACAGGGGGCAGTTGGCTACACCTTC	CASTLQGAVGYTF
NA	NA	14	TRBV3-1/TRBV3-2	TRBJ2-7	TGTGCCAGCAGCCGCCGGGAATCGAACTACGAGCAGTACTTC	CASSRRESNYEQYF
NA	NA	15	TRBV6-4	TRBJ2-3	TGTGCCAGCAGTGACGCGGGGTCAACCACAGATACGCAGTATTTT	CASSDAGSTTDTQYF
TRBD1	NA	17	TRBV5-4	TRBJ1-3	TGTGCCAGCAGCTCCATCACGGGACAGCGCTCTGGAAACACCATATATTTT	CASSSITGQRSGNTIYF
TRBD2	NA	12	TRBV29-1	TRBJ2-5	TGCAGCGTTGATGGGGGGGAAGAGACCCAGTACTTC	CSVDGGEETQYF
NA	few	15	TRBV6-1	TRBJ2-7	TGTGCCAGCAGTGAACTAACAGGAACCTCCTACGAGCAGTACTTC	CASSELTGTSYEQYF
NA	NA	13	TRBV7-9	TRBJ1-3	TGTGCCAGCAGTTGGAGCTCTGGAAACACCATATATTTT	CASSWSSGNTIYF
NA	NA	11	TRBV29-1	TRBJ1-2	TGCAGCGTTGGATCAGGCTATGGCTACACCTTC	CSVGSGYGYTF
NA	few	14	TRBV2	TRBJ2-2	TGTGCCAGCAGTGTTCAGTCCCGCACCGGGGAGCTGTTTTTT	CASSVQSRTGELFF